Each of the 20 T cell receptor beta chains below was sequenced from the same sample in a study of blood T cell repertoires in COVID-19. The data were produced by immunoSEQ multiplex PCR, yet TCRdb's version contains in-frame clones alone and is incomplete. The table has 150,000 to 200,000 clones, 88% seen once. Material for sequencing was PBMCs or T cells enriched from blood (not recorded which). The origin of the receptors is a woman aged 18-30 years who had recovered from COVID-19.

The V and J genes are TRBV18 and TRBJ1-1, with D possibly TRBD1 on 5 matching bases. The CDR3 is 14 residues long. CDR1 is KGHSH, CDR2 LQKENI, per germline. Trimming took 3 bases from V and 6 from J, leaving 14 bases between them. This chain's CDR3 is CASSPNPQGAEAFF. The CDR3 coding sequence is TGTGCCAGCTCACCTAATCCGCAGGGCGCTGAAGCTTTCTTT.

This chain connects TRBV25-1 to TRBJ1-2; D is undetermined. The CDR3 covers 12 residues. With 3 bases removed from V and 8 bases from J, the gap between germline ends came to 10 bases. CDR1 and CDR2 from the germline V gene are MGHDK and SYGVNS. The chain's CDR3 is CASSDPSRGYTF. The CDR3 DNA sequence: TGTGCCAGCAGTGACCCTAGTAGGGGCTACACCTTC.

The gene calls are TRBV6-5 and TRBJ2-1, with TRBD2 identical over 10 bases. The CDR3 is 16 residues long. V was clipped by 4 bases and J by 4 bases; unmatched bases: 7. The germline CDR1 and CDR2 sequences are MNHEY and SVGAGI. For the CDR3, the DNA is TGTGCCAGCAGTTCCTCGACTAGCGGGTTTTACAATGAGCAGTTCTTC. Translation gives CASSSSTSGFYNEQFF.

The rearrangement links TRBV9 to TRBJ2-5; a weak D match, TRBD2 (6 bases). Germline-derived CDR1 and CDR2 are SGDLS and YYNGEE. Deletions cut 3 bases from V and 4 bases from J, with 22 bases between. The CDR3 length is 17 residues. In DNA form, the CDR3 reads TGTGCCAGCAGCGCGTCCGGTGAGGGACTTCCATTAGAGACCCAGTACTTC. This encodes CASSASGEGLPLETQYF.

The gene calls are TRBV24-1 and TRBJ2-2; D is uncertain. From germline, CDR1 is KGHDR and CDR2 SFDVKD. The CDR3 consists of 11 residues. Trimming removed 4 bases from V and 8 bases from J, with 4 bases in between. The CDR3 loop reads CATSEAGELFF. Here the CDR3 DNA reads TGTGCCACCAGTGAGGCAGGGGAGCTGTTTTTT.

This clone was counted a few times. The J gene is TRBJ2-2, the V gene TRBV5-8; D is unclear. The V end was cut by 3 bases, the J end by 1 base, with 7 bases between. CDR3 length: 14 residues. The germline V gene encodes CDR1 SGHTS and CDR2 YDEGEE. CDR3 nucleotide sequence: TGTGCCAGCAGCTCCCGGGTGAACACCGGGGAGCTGTTTTTT. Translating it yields CASSSRVNTGELFF.

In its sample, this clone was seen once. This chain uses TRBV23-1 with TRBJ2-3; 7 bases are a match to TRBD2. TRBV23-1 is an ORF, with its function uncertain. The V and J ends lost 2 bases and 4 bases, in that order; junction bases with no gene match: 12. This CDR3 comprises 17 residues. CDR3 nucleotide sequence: TGCGCCAGCAGTCAACATCGCCCAGGGAGGGTCGCAGATACGCAGTATTTT. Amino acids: CASSQHRPGRVADTQYF.

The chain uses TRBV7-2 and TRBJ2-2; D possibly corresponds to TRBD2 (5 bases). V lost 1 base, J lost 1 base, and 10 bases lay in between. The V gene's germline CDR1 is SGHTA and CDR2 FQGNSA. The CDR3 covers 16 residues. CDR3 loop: CASSLDLLENTGELFF. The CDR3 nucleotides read TGTGCCAGCAGCTTAGACCTACTAGAGAACACCGGGGAGCTGTTTTTT.

In DNA form, the CDR3 reads TGTGCCAGTCACAGGGGTTCGCCCTCTGAAGCTTTCTTT. Amino acids: CASHRGSPSEAFF. The rearrangement joins TRBV19 to TRBJ1-1, with TRBD1 matching 7 bases. The CDR3 is made up of 13 amino acids. Per germline, CDR1 LNHDA and CDR2 SQIVND (reference sequence). V lost 8 bases, J lost 6 bases, and 9 bases stayed unmatched.

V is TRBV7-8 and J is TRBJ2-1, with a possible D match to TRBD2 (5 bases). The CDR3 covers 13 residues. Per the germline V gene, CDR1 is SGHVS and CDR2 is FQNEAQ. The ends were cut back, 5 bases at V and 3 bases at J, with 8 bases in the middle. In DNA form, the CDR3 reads TGTGCCAGCAGCCATGGAGGCTACAATGAGCAGTTCTTC. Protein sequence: CASSHGGYNEQFF.

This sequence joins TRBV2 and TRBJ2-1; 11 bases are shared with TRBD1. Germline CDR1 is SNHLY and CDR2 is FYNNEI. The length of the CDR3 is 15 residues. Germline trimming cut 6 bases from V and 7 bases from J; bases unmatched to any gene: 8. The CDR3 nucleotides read TGTGCCAGCAGAGTGGACAGGGGGCTCGAGAATGAGCAGTTCTTC. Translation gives CASRVDRGLENEQFF.

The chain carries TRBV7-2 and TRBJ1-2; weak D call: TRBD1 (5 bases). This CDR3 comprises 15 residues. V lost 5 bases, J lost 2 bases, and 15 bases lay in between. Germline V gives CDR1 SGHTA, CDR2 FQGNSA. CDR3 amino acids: CASSPHGGENYGYTF. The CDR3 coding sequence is TGTGCCAGCAGCCCTCACGGAGGGGAAAACTATGGCTACACCTTC. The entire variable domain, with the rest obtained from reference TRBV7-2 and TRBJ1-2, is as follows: GAGVSQSPSNKVTEKGKDVELRCDPISGHTALYWYRQSLGQGLEFLIYFQGNSAPDKSGLPSDRFSAERTGGSVSTLTIQRTQQEDSAVYLCASSPHGGENYGYTFGSGTRLTVV.

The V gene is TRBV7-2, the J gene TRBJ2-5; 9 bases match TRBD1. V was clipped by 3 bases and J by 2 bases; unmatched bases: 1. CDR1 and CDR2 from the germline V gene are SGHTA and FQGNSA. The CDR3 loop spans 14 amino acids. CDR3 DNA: TGTGCCAGCAGCTTTGGGACAGGGCAAGAGACCCAGTACTTC. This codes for CASSFGTGQETQYF. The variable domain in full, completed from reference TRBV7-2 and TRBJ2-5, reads GAGVSQSPSNKVTEKGKDVELRCDPISGHTALYWYRQSLGQGLEFLIYFQGNSAPDKSGLPSDRFSAERTGGSVSTLTIQRTQQEDSAVYLCASSFGTGQETQYFGPGTRLLVL.

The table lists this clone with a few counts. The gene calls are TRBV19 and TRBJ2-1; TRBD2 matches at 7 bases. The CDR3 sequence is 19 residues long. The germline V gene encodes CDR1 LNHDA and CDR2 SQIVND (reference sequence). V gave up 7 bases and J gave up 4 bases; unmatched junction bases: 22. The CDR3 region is CASIWLGAGTIDAYNEQFF. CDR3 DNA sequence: TGTGCCAGTATATGGTTAGGAGCGGGGACTATAGACGCGTACAATGAGCAGTTCTTC.

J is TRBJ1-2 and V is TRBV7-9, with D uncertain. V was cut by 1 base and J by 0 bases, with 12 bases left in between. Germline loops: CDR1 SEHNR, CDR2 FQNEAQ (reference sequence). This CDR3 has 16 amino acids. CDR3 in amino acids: CASSLDSPRANYGYTF. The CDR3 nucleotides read TGTGCCAGCAGCTTAGACAGTCCCCGAGCTAACTATGGCTACACCTTC.

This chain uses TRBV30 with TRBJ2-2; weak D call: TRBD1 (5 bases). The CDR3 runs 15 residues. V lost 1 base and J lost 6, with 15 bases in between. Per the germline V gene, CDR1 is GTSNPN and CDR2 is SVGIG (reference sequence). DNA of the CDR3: TGTGCCTGGAGTGACATTCAGGGTCTGGCCGGGGAGCTGTTTTTT. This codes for CAWSDIQGLAGELFF.

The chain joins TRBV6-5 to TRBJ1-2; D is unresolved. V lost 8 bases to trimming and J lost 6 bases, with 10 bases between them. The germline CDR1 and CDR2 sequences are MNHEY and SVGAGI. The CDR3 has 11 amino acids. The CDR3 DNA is TGTGCCAGCCGACGGGGAGATGGCTACACCTTC. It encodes CASRRGDGYTF.

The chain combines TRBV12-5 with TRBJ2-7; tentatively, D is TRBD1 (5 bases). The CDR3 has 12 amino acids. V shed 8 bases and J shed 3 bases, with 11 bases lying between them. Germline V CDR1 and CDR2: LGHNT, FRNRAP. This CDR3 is CASSLGDYEQYF. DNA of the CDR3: TGTGCTAGTTCCCTAGGGGACTACGAGCAGTACTTC.

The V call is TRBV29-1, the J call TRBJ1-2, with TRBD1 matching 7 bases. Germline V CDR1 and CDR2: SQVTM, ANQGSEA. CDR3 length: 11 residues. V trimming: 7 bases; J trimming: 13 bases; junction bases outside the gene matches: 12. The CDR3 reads CSGGTAQLCTF. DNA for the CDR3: TGCAGCGGCGGGACAGCCCAGCTATGCACCTTC.

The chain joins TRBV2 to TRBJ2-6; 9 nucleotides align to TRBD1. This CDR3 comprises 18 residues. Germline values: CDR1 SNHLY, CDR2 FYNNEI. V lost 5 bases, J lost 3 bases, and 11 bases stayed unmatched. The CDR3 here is CASSTPGQGIGGANVLTF. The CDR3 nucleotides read TGTGCCAGCAGTACCCCGGGACAGGGAATCGGTGGGGCCAACGTCCTGACTTTC.